Below are 19 T cell receptor beta chains sequenced from a single sample in a study of beta chain features in type 1 diabetes. Every bit of the isolated RNA underwent reverse transcription, so sequencing read expressed TCRB transcripts. Profiling relied on immunoSEQ multiplex PCR, and the TCRdb table lists in-frame clones only, not all of them. Of 640,000 or so clones listed, under 15% were seen once; the top ten hold 0.022%. Their antigens are not known. Points from the study as a whole: Shorter TCRB CDR3s, moderately but significantly so, were found in Type 1 diabetes patients in all four CD4+ subsets.

The sequenced material came from naive CD4+ T cells from blood. The receptors originated from a man between 18 and 35 years old with type 1 diabetes.

This clone was recorded only once. The chain recombines TRBV7-8 with TRBJ2-3; no firm D call. Trimming shortened V by 5 bases and J by 2 bases, and 14 bases separated the two germline ends. This CDR3 comprises 15 residues. Looked up from germline, CDR1 is SGHVS and CDR2 is FQNEAQ. CDR3 sequence reads: CASSPRYGLTDTQYF. DNA for the CDR3: TGTGCCAGCAGCCCCCGATACGGCCTCACAGATACGCAGTATTTT.

This clone has only a few counts. This chain connects TRBV19 to TRBJ2-3; D is ambiguous. CDR1 is LNHDA and CDR2 is SQIVND in the germline V gene (reference sequence). The V and J ends lost 5 bases and 0 bases respectively, with 15 bases between them. The CDR3 is 16 residues long. The CDR3 loop is CASSPWSLGSTDTQYF. In DNA form, the CDR3 reads TGTGCCAGTAGTCCCTGGTCCCTCGGGAGCACAGATACGCAGTATTTT.

This clone has a handful of counts. This rearrangement joins TRBV29-1 to TRBJ2-6; TRBD1 matches 7 bases. Germline V lookup: CDR1 SQVTM, CDR2 ANQGSEA. The CDR3 has 15 amino acids. The junction had 5 bases not matched to a gene; V was cut back by 6 bases and J by 0 bases. CDR3 nucleotide sequence: TGCAGCGTGAGGACAGGACGCTCTGGGGCCAACGTCCTGACTTTC. Translation gives CSVRTGRSGANVLTF.

This clone appeared a few times. The chain combines TRBV7-6 with TRBJ2-1, with D tentatively TRBD1 (6 bases). V was cut by 1 base and J by 2 bases, with 6 bases left in between. Germline loops: CDR1 SGHVS, CDR2 FNYEAQ. CDR3 size: 14 residues. CDR3 nucleotides: TGTGCCAGCAGCTTAGGGGGGCCCTACAATGAGCAGTTCTTC. As protein: CASSLGGPYNEQFF.

CDR3 amino acids: CASSRGTGKSANYGYTF. CDR3 in DNA: TGCGCCAGCAGCCGAGGGACAGGGAAGTCGGCTAACTATGGCTACACCTTC. V gene TRBV5-1 combines with J gene TRBJ1-2; TRBD1 aligns across 9 bases. Germline values: CDR1 SGHRS, CDR2 YFSETQ. The V segment lost 4 bases and the J segment 0 bases; nucleotides outside the gene matches: 10. The CDR3 is 17 amino acids.

This chain joins TRBV18 and TRBJ1-4; 7 bases line up with TRBD1. V lost 3 bases to trimming and J lost 7 bases; unmatched junction nucleotides: 8. The length of the CDR3 is 15 residues. The germline CDR1 and CDR2 sequences are KGHSH and LQKENI. CDR3 DNA: TGTGCCAGCTCACCCTTTGGGACAGCAACTGAAAAACTGTTTTTT. This codes for CASSPFGTATEKLFF. Full variable domain (missing parts from reference TRBV18 and TRBJ1-4): NAGVMQNPRHLVRRRGQEARLRCSPMKGHSHVYWYRQLPEEGLKFMVYLQKENIIDESGMPKERFSAEFPKEGPSILRIQQVVRGDSAAYFCASSPFGTATEKLFFGSGTQLSVL.

The table lists this clone with a few counts. CDR3 sequence (DNA): TGTGCCATCAGTGGACAGGGCGCATCGAACACTGAAGCTTTCTTT. Translating it yields CAISGQGASNTEAFF. This rearrangement joins TRBV10-3 to TRBJ1-1; 7 bases map to TRBD1. The CDR3 is 15 amino acids. V lost 4 bases and J lost 1; bases outside the gene matches: 6. Germline V lookup: CDR1 ENHRY, CDR2 SYGVKD.

This clone was detected a few times. The chain carries TRBV4-1 and TRBJ1-2, with D perhaps matching TRBD1 (5 bases). Germline lookup yields CDR1 MGHRA and CDR2 YSYEKL. CDR3 length: 14 amino acids. The V end was cut by 3 bases, the J end by 4 bases, with 12 bases between. CDR3 region: CASSQKQAFYGYTF. The CDR3 DNA reads TGCGCCAGCAGCCAGAAACAGGCCTTCTATGGCTACACCTTC.

This clone was seen a handful of times. The chain has TRBV13 and TRBJ2-3; D is unclear. V was shortened by 3 bases and J by 4 bases, with 11 bases between the two germline ends. In germline, CDR1 is PRHDT, CDR2 FYEKMQ (reference sequence). There are 14 residues in the CDR3. The CDR3 sequence: CASSFRLEADTQYF. In nucleotides, the CDR3 is TGTGCCAGCAGCTTTCGACTCGAGGCAGATACGCAGTATTTT.

This clone has a count of ten or more. This chain joins TRBV30 and TRBJ1-5; no firm D call. Between the trimmed V and J ends, which lost 1 base and 4 bases, there was a span of 8 bases. Germline V CDR1 and CDR2: GTSNPN, SVGIG (reference sequence). The CDR3 totals 13 residues. CDR3 nucleotides: TGTGCCTGGAGTGGACCGGGGAATCAGCCCCAGCATTTT. This translates into CAWSGPGNQPQHF.

V and J are TRBV4-2 and TRBJ2-1; TRBD2 aligns across 7 bases. Germline V lookup: CDR1 LGHNA, CDR2 YNFKEQ. With V trimmed by 4 bases and J by 5 bases, 14 bases remained unmatched. The CDR3 has 17 amino acids. The CDR3 DNA is TGTGCCAGCAGCCCAACACTAGTGGGGGGGACGAACAATGAGCAGTTCTTC. Translating gives CASSPTLVGGTNNEQFF.

This clone was detected a few times. The rearrangement uses TRBV4-1 and TRBJ1-6, with D tentatively TRBD1 (5 bases). Germline CDR1 reads MGHRA; CDR2 reads YSYEKL. The CDR3 spans 14 residues. V was cut by 0 bases and J by 18 bases, with 18 bases left in between. This CDR3 is CASSQDGPLGTPHF. CDR3 bases: TGCGCCAGCAGCCAAGATGGTCCCCTCGGGACCCCCCACTTT.

V and J are TRBV5-1 and TRBJ2-7; 7 bases map to TRBD1. CDR1 and CDR2 (germline): SGHRS, YFSETQ. The CDR3 loop spans 14 amino acids. Unmatched junction bases numbered 8, after V lost 5 bases and J lost 3 bases. The CDR3, as DNA: TGCGCCAGCAGACGTCCGGGACAGTTCTACGAGCAGTACTTC. It translates to CASRRPGQFYEQYF.

The genes are TRBV28 and TRBJ2-5, with 8 positions matching TRBD1. Germline V gene data show CDR1 as MDHEN and CDR2 as SYDVKM. V was pared by 3 bases and J by 4 bases, with 4 bases of the junction left unmatched. The CDR3 extends over 14 amino acids. The CDR3 sequence: CASSFGQGRETQYF. CDR3 nucleotides: TGTGCCAGCAGTTTCGGACAGGGAAGAGAGACCCAGTACTTC.

This clone has only a few counts. The CDR3 region has the DNA TGTGCCTGGAGTATGGACAACAATCAGCCCCAGCATTTT. Protein product: CAWSMDNNQPQHF. V is TRBV30 and J is TRBJ1-5; perhaps TRBD1 as D (5 bases). The CDR3 sequence is 13 residues long. Germline V gives CDR1 GTSNPN, CDR2 SVGIG (reference sequence). Trimming pared 2 bases from V and 3 bases from J, leaving 8 bases between. The full variable domain, with the rest looked up from reference TRBV30 and TRBJ1-5, is SQTIHQWPATLVQPVGSPLSLECTVEGTSNPNLYWYRQAAGRGLQLLFYSVGIGQISSEVPQNLSASRPQDRQFILSSKKLLLSDSGFYLCAWSMDNNQPQHFGDGTRLSIL.

This sequence joins TRBV10-3 and TRBJ1-3; 7 nucleotides agree with TRBD1. Germline CDR1 and CDR2: ENHRY and SYGVKD. J lost 3 bases, V lost 6 bases, and 8 bases had no gene match. The CDR3 contains 15 residues. CDR3 sequence: CAISEGALNGNTIYF. CDR3 sequence (DNA): TGTGCCATCAGCGAGGGGGCATTGAATGGAAACACCATATATTTT.

On this clone: Other DNA sequences from this sample encode an identical CDR3 as well. J is TRBJ1-1 and V is TRBV29-1; D is uncertain. V lost 4 bases to trimming and J lost 0 bases, with 6 bases between them. The CDR3 totals 12 residues. Germline CDR1 reads SQVTM; CDR2 reads ANQGSEA. CDR3 sequence: CSVGLMNTEAFF. The CDR3, as DNA: TGCAGCGTTGGTTTAATGAACACTGAAGCTTTCTTT.

V usage is TRBV7-2 and J usage is TRBJ2-5; 8 bases map to TRBD1. Per germline, CDR1 SGHTA and CDR2 FQGNSA. Trimming at V came to 1 base and at J to 5 bases, leaving 6 bases not matched to a gene. This CDR3 has 15 residues. The CDR3 DNA reads TGTGCCAGCAGCTTAGTGGGGCAGGGGGCTGAGACCCAGTACTTC. Translation gives CASSLVGQGAETQYF.

The chain joins TRBV6-5 to TRBJ1-1; perhaps TRBD1 as D (6 bases). Germline loops: CDR1 MNHEY, CDR2 SVGAGI. The CDR3 extends over 13 amino acids. V was pared by 5 bases and J by 3 bases, with 10 bases between. CDR3: CASSEYRDTEAFF. The DNA of the CDR3 is TGTGCCAGCAGTGAATACAGGGACACTGAAGCTTTCTTT.